The T cell receptor (beta chain) described here comes from a study of blood T cell repertoires in COVID-19. At the level of the study: Nucleic acid was either cDNA or gDNA, and it came from T cells, B-cell-depleted T cells, or PBMCs.

TCRdb's copy holds only in-frame clones and misses some; the assay was immunoSEQ multiplex PCR. The sample lists 120,000 or so clones, about nine tenths occurring once. Trimming pared 4 bases from V and 0 bases from J, leaving 11 bases between. CDR1 and CDR2 from the germline V gene are SGDLS and YYNGEE. The CDR3 length is 14 residues. The chain is built from TRBV9 and TRBJ2-7, with TRBD1 as a possible D gene (6 bases). This receptor was identified in a woman in her 70s with acute or convalescent COVID-19. Sequencing was done on a sample of peripheral blood. The CDR3 region is CASSIQGSSYEQYF. CDR3 DNA: TGTGCCAGCAGCATACAGGGTAGCTCCTACGAGCAGTACTTC.